This TCR beta chain was observed in a study of CD8 T cells in ankylosing spondylitis. Regarding this clonotype: Its antigen remains unknown.

Study-level points and caveats: Reported data indicate significant enrichment of disease-linked clones within matched ankylosing spondylitis synovial fluid.

TCRdb independently ran MiXCR on the 5' RACE reads; one entry per CDR3 protein. This sample has about 96,000 distinct CDR3 sequences, with roughly 30% found just once. Sequencing input: blood, either unsorted or a sorted T cell fraction (not recorded which). The source of this sequence is a male donor with ankylosing spondylitis or in good health (not recorded which).

CDR3 DNA sequence: TGCGCCAGCTCAGGGGACTTGAACACTGAAGCTTTCTTT. Its protein product is CASSGDLNTEAFF. The chain joins TRBV5-1 to TRBJ1-1; tentatively, D is TRBD1 (6 bases). The CDR3 totals 13 residues. V shed 7 bases and J shed 0 bases, with 10 bases lying between them. The germline gives CDR1 SGHRS, CDR2 YFSETQ.